The rows below give T cell receptor beta chains drawn from one sample of a study of blood T cell repertoires in COVID-19. Using immunoSEQ multiplex PCR, the repertoire was profiled, and TCRdb retains in-frame clones only, with some absent. Here the sample spans tens of thousands of clones, 65% to 80% being singletons. Sequencing was carried out using peripheral blood. The source of these receptors is a human donor in a cohort sampled during active COVID-19. Each CDR3 is given with its conserved first and last residue.

v_call	cdr3_aa
TRBV5-1	CASSLAEREPYQETQYF
TRBV7-9	CASSSLRQGEQYF
TRBV7-8	CASSLVLRYEQYF
TRBV3-1/TRBV3-2	CASSRGQSNQPQHF
TRBV5-1	CASNLGRGSGEQYF
TRBV12-3/TRBV12-4	CASTQQGLTEAFF
TRBV5-1	CASSEQPTGNTIYF
TRBV3-1/TRBV3-2	CASSNAANTQYF
TRBV7-3	CASSPGTSACQETQYF
TRBV4-2	CASSQGQGREVPYEQYF